This TCR beta chain was observed in a study of chemoradiotherapy in HPV16-positive cancers. General study points: During treatment, candidate HPV-specific clones and E7-related motifs expanded in tumor.

Sequenced by immunoSEQ multiplex PCR; TCRdb stores in-frame clones only, minus some. The top ten clones hold 2.3% of a sample with roughly 3,000 clones, 80% to 95% of them seen once. Trimming pared 2 bases from V and 8 bases from J, leaving 9 bases between. The CDR3 runs to 12 residues. CDR1 is SEHNR, CDR2 FQNEAQ, per germline (reference sequence). The table lists this clone with a few counts. What it binds is unknown. The receptor was derived from a human donor with HPV-associated anogenital cancer. The sample was blood, taken from a patient who underwent chemoradiotherapy. This chain joins TRBV7-9 and TRBJ1-2; no clear D gene. This CDR3 is CASSLPLGGYTF. Written as DNA, the CDR3 is TGTGCCAGCAGCTTACCCTTAGGGGGCTACACCTTC.